This T cell receptor beta chain was retrieved from a study of T cells in Graves' hyperthyroidism and ophthalmopathy (dated by TCRdb to the late 2010s). Context from the whole study: Peripheral blood samples were taken at initial diagnosis, before any treatment was given. To identify TCR V-J signatures that set the groups apart, the researchers used a discovery cohort of approximately 98 patients, made up of around 40 with Graves' ophthalmopathy and some 55 with stable Graves' hyperthyroidism. Prospective prediction of ophthalmopathy was tested in an independent validation cohort consisting of some 19 hyperthyroidism patients and more than 15 patients who later progressed to ophthalmopathy. The 100 or so discovery patients were randomly split 7:3 into training and test sets. Thyroid tissue and blood T-cell repertoires from several Graves' hyperthyroidism patients were also compared in the study. Once sampling was done, hyperthyroidism patients were given methimazole at a starting dose of 30 mg daily, whereas ophthalmopathy patients were given high-dose intravenous methylprednisolone. According to the paper, TCR Vbeta CDR3 sequencing was carried out on 120 to 150 peripheral blood samples, which came from fewer than 50 ophthalmopathy, about 75 hyperthyroidism and 17 progressor patients.

As to this clonotype: Its antigen specificity is not known. No clone much larger than this one lies a single base away; base qualities are absent.

Graves' hyperthyroidism was defined as stable when no progression to ophthalmopathy occurred over 18 months of follow-up. The hyperthyroidism patients were between 18 and 65 years old and newly diagnosed, with a disease duration of less than 2 months. Exclusion was applied to patients with uncontrolled infections, other autoimmune diseases, pregnancy or lactation. Clinical symptoms, serum thyroxine and TRAb, thyroid ultrasound, and orbital computed tomography formed the basis for the diagnoses. PBMCs were isolated from 10 ml of fresh peripheral blood by Ficoll-Paque density gradient centrifugation. Total RNA was extracted with Trizol reagent, and quality was checked on an Agilent 2100 Bioanalyzer. Points the paper makes about the study in general: A 13 V-J signature model separated ophthalmopathy from stable hyperthyroidism, with approximately 86% sensitivity and 81.08% specificity in cross-validation and 80%/75% in testing. Sample size was not statistically predetermined, and blinding of investigators to group allocation was not performed. In validation, the model predicted progression to ophthalmopathy with over 60% sensitivity and roughly 75% specificity, a median of approximately 6.5 months before onset. Most expanded thyroid clonotypes (frequency above 0.001) were also found in blood, which suggests that blood repertoires may mirror thyroid immune responses.

The TCR beta CDR3 regions were amplified from RNA transcripts. For the first round of RT-PCR on the TCR CDR3, the HTBI primer set was used together with the Qiagen OneStep RT-PCR kit. The libraries were constructed in a second round of multiplex PCR and then size-selected and purified. Paired-end sequencing of the libraries was performed with 100 bp reads on an Illumina HiSeq2000. Per the original workflow: SOAPnuke was used to process the raw data, removing reads that contained adapters or uncalled bases, had a mean Phred below 15, or lacked an exact match to the constant primer or identifier. High-quality paired reads were merged with COPE v1.2.5, and unique nucleotide sequences were defined as clonotypes. MiTCR v1.1 was used to align the clonotypes against IMGT TRBV, TRBD and TRBJ reference segments. Analysis was restricted to V-J combinations with a frequency above 0.0001, which covered roughly 99% of repertoires. The TCS score was defined as F50 (clonal expansion) divided by E x V (chaos), with BLOSUM62-based TCRdist calculated between CDR3 peptides within each V-J. Welch's t-statistics and random forest reduced just over 500 V-J features to under 15, which were used in a naive Bayes classifier (R e1071). In-frame beta chains were kept once TCRdb had trimmed the public reads at Q25 with fastp and called clones with MiXCR. Duplicate CDR3 protein sequences are folded into a single record with the most common DNA and genes. Clone size and V and J calls follow TCRdb, not the original study. For this sample there are a few hundred thousand distinct CDR3 sequences; roughly 20% appear just once. The top ten constitute around 27% of the sample.

V is reduced by 6 bases and J by 4 bases, leaving a spacing of 19 bases between them. As encoded in the germline V gene, CDR1 is ENHRY while CDR2 is SYGVKD. The CDR3 measures 16 amino acids from cysteine to phenylalanine. The sequence is cut down to CDR3 DNA, 48 bases in frame from base 1. The receptor's source is a man aged 18 to 30 with Graves' hyperthyroidism. Recombination linked TRBV10-3 to TRBJ1-5, and possibly TRBD1, on 6 matching bases. The sample was blood. The DNA is TGTGCCATCAGCCCAGCCGGCGGGGACAAAAATCAGCCCCAGCATTTT. This yields the protein CAISPAGGDKNQPQHF.